This TCR beta chain derives from a study of blood T cell repertoires in COVID-19. Overall study: T cells, B-cell-depleted T cells, or PBMCs supplied cDNA or gDNA.

TCRdb keeps only in-frame clones here, not all; method: immunoSEQ multiplex PCR. The data hold roughly 80,000 clones, with roughly 82% observed a single time. This CDR3 region has 15 residues. V gave up 0 bases and J gave up 3 bases; unmatched junction bases: 6. Germline V gives CDR1 SGHNT, CDR2 YYREEE (reference sequence). The source material was peripheral blood. V gene TRBV5-4 combines with J gene TRBJ2-7; TRBD2 matches at 7 bases. The TCR was taken from a man aged 50 to 60 with acute or convalescent COVID-19. CDR3 protein: CASSLDGGGNYEQYF. CDR3 nucleotides: TGTGCCAGCAGCTTGGATGGGGGAGGGAACTACGAGCAGTACTTC.